These 21 T cell receptor beta chains were sequenced from one sample in a study of radiation and T cells in renal cell carcinoma. Time point denoted: blood 2 weeks post-SBRT. Documented treatment: 15 Gy SBRT to primary tumor, nephrectomy 4 weeks later. TCRdb's copy holds only in-frame clones and misses some; the assay was immunoSEQ multiplex PCR. The table lists 100,000 to 150,000 clones, around 89% of them singletons. Material: blood, obtained from a patient whose treatment included radiotherapy and nephrectomy. Source of these receptors: a woman in her 70s with renal cell carcinoma.

The chain employs TRBV9 and TRBJ2-3; D possibly uses TRBD1 or TRBD2 (6 bases each). Germline V lookup: CDR1 SGDLS, CDR2 YYNGEE. This CDR3 contains 14 residues. Between the trimmed V and J ends, which lost 3 bases and 6 bases, there was a span of 14 bases. The CDR3 nucleotides are TGTGCCAGCAGCGGGGGGCCACGGGAGGATACGCAGTATTTT. This sequence encodes CASSGGPREDTQYF.

V is TRBV5-6 and J is TRBJ2-1; 16 nucleotides agree with TRBD2. The CDR3 length is 15 residues. The J segment lost 12 bases and the V segment lost 3 bases, leaving 6 bases of the junction unmatched. Germline V gene sequence: CDR1 SGHDT, CDR2 YYEEEE. The CDR3 DNA reads as TGTGCCAGCAGCTGGGGACTAGCGGGGGGGCAAGGGCAGTTCTTC. As protein: CASSWGLAGGQGQFF. Using reference TRBV5-6 and TRBJ2-1 for the parts outside the CDR3, the full variable domain is DAGVTQSPTHLIKTRGQQVTLRCSPKSGHDTVSWYQQALGQGPQFIFQYYEEEERQRGNFPDRFSGHQFPNYSSELNVNALLLGDSALYLCASSWGLAGGQGQFFGPGTRLTVL.

V usage is TRBV5-1 and J usage is TRBJ1-3; TRBD1 might be the D (5 bases). The CDR3 is 15 amino acids. With 4 bases removed from V and 2 bases from J, the gap between germline ends came to 13 bases. Per germline, CDR1 SGHRS and CDR2 YFSETQ. CDR3 bases: TGCGCCAGCAGCACCCGGGGGGGACCTGGAAACACCATATATTTT. It translates to CASSTRGGPGNTIYF.

This clone came up once. V gene TRBV6-1 combines with J gene TRBJ2-5; D uncertain. The V gene lost 5 bases and the J gene lost 2 bases, with 9 bases spanning the gap. From germline, CDR1 is MNHNS and CDR2 SASEGT. The CDR3 extends over 13 amino acids. CDR3 nucleotide sequence: TGTGCCAGCAGTTTGAACTGGCAAGAGACCCAGTACTTC. Protein sequence: CASSLNWQETQYF.

The rearrangement joins TRBV7-6 to TRBJ2-1, with 15 bases matching TRBD2. CDR1 and CDR2 (germline): SGHVS, FNYEAQ. The CDR3 totals 16 residues. J gave up 5 bases and V 5 bases, and 4 bases lay outside the gene matches. The CDR3 nucleotides read TGTGCCAGCAGCCTGGGGACTAGCGGGGGGCACAATGAGCAGTTCTTC. Residues: CASSLGTSGGHNEQFF.

This rearrangement joins TRBV27 to TRBJ1-1, with D perhaps matching TRBD1 (6 bases). Germline V gene sequence: CDR1 MNHEY, CDR2 SMNVEV (reference sequence). V was cut by 2 bases and J by 1 base, with 11 bases left in between. The CDR3 consists of 15 residues. CDR3 amino acids: CASSLRPGANTEAFF. The CDR3 nucleotides are TGTGCCAGCAGTTTACGTCCAGGGGCGAACACTGAAGCTTTCTTT.

This chain connects TRBV7-6 to TRBJ2-2, with 11 nucleotides matching TRBD2. The CDR3 runs 15 residues. V was pared by 4 bases and J by 9 bases, with 7 bases of the junction left unmatched. The V gene's germline CDR1 is SGHVS and CDR2 FNYEAQ. The CDR3, as DNA: TGTGCCAGCAGCTCCCGGACTAGCGGGTACTGGGAGCTGTTTTTT. This translates into CASSSRTSGYWELFF.

J is TRBJ1-6 and V is TRBV30; D may be TRBD1 (5 bases). CDR1 is GTSNPN and CDR2 is SVGIG in the germline V gene (reference sequence). Trimming removed 1 base from V and 5 bases from J, with 9 bases in between. CDR3 length: 14 amino acids. The CDR3 DNA is TGTGCCTGGAGTGAGGGACGGGATAATTCACCCCTCCACTTT. Translation gives CAWSEGRDNSPLHF.

This sequence joins TRBV30 and TRBJ1-5, with D possibly matching TRBD1 (5 bases). The V end lost 2 bases, the J end lost 0 bases, and 5 bases lay between the germline ends. The CDR3 length is 13 residues. The V gene's germline CDR1 is GTSNPN and CDR2 SVGIG (reference sequence). The CDR3 DNA is TGTGCCTGGAGTCAGGGTAGCAATCAGCCCCAGCATTTT. Translated: CAWSQGSNQPQHF.

This chain uses TRBV27 with TRBJ2-5, with D maybe TRBD1 (5 bases). From germline, CDR1 is MNHEY and CDR2 SMNVEV (reference sequence). With 7 bases removed from V and 4 bases from J, the gap between germline ends came to 25 bases. The CDR3 sequence is 17 residues long. The CDR3 loop is CASTRKGAGPAIETQYF. CDR3 nucleotides: TGTGCCAGCACCCGAAAAGGAGCAGGGCCCGCGATAGAGACCCAGTACTTC.

The rearrangement joins TRBV7-3 to TRBJ1-1; D not resolved. V was cut by 5 bases and J by 1 base, with 8 bases left in between. The V gene's germline CDR1 is SGHTA and CDR2 FQGTGA. There are 13 residues in the CDR3. CDR3 amino acids: CASSDGGNTEAFF. The CDR3 nucleotides read TGTGCCAGCAGCGACGGAGGGAACACTGAAGCTTTCTTT.

J is TRBJ2-1 and V is TRBV27; D is ambiguous. The CDR3 consists of 13 residues. Trimming took off 3 bases at V and 4 bases at J, with 7 bases between the two ends. In germline, CDR1 is MNHEY, CDR2 SMNVEV (reference sequence). The CDR3, as DNA: TGTGCCAGCAGTTTTGTAAGGTACAATGAGCAGTTCTTC. Protein: CASSFVRYNEQFF.

The chain is built from TRBV7-2 and TRBJ1-2; a possible D gene is TRBD1 (5 bases). V lost 0 bases and J lost 2, with 10 bases in between. The CDR3 contains 15 residues. Germline V lookup: CDR1 SGHTA, CDR2 FQGNSA. Here the CDR3 DNA reads TGTGCCAGCAGCTTAGCACGGGGGAGCAACTATGGCTACACCTTC. It codes for CASSLARGSNYGYTF.

This clone appeared a few times. The V gene is TRBV6-6, the J gene TRBJ1-5; D is perhaps TRBD1 (5 bases). Trimming took 3 bases from V and 2 from J, leaving 8 bases between them. The germline CDR1 and CDR2 sequences are MNHNY and SVGAGI (reference sequence). The CDR3 extends over 14 amino acids. The CDR3, as DNA: TGTGCCAGCAGTTATCCGGGGGGCAATCAGCCCCAGCATTTT. Encoded protein: CASSYPGGNQPQHF.

The chain links TRBV2 to TRBJ2-3, with 7 bases matching TRBD2. The CDR3 length is 15 residues. Trimming took 5 bases from V and 5 from J; bases not matched to a gene: 10. The germline gives CDR1 SNHLY, CDR2 FYNNEI. The CDR3 here is CASSRAGSRGDTQYF. CDR3 in DNA: TGTGCCAGCAGTAGAGCGGGGTCAAGGGGAGATACGCAGTATTTT.

The rearrangement joins TRBV7-3 to TRBJ2-3; the match to TRBD2 covers 8 bases. The CDR3 is 16 residues long. Germline trimming cut 5 bases from V and 5 bases from J; bases unmatched to any gene: 12. CDR1 and CDR2 from the germline V gene are SGHTA and FQGTGA. CDR3 residues: CASSSTGTRWKDTQYF. In DNA, the CDR3 is TGTGCCAGCAGCAGCACCGGGACTAGATGGAAAGATACGCAGTATTTT.

The chain combines TRBV5-1 with TRBJ2-5, with D unclear. The CDR3 runs to 15 residues. The germline V gene has CDR1 SGHRS and CDR2 YFSETQ. The germline V and J ends were trimmed by 0 bases and 0 bases, with 9 bases remaining between them. This chain's CDR3 is CASSLAWANQETQYF. CDR3 DNA: TGCGCCAGCAGCTTGGCCTGGGCGAACCAAGAGACCCAGTACTTC.

The chain uses TRBV28 and TRBJ1-5; the D is unclear. The CDR3 totals 12 residues. Per the germline V gene, CDR1 is MDHEN and CDR2 is SYDVKM. V shed 4 bases and J shed 3 bases, with 4 bases lying between them. As DNA, the CDR3 is TGTGCCAGCAGTTACAACAATCAGCCCCAGCATTTT. It specifies CASSYNNQPQHF.

This chain links TRBV6-1 with TRBJ2-5, with D perhaps matching TRBD1 or TRBD2 (5 bases each). The CDR3 runs to 14 residues. CDR1 is MNHNS and CDR2 is SASEGT in the germline V gene. V was clipped by 3 bases and J by 6 bases, with 14 bases between them. The CDR3 reads CASSDGASSKTQYF. In DNA form, the CDR3 reads TGTGCCAGCAGTGACGGGGCTAGCTCCAAGACCCAGTACTTC.

This clone has only one observation. The J gene is TRBJ2-3, the V gene TRBV6-4; D remains ambiguous. The ends were cut back, 4 bases at V and 2 bases at J, with 10 bases in the middle. Germline V gives CDR1 MRHNA, CDR2 SNTAGT. The CDR3 loop spans 14 amino acids. The DNA of the CDR3 is TGTGCCAGCAGTGGAGATCAAACCACAGATACGCAGTATTTT. Protein: CASSGDQTTDTQYF.

Comment on this clone: Other DNA sequences of this sample code for an identical CDR3. The chain combines TRBV5-1 with TRBJ1-1; D remains unclear. The CDR3 sequence is 13 residues long. The germline V gene encodes CDR1 SGHRS and CDR2 YFSETQ. Trimming took off 2 bases at V and 5 bases at J, with 10 bases between the two ends. The CDR3 loop reads CASSFEGLTEAFF. In DNA, the CDR3 is TGCGCCAGCAGCTTTGAGGGCTTAACTGAAGCTTTCTTT.